This TCR beta chain is from a study of T cell repertoires in cytomegalovirus infection. Turning to the study itself: Public TCR beta signature analysis indicated the presence of both CMV infection and matching HLA type. Study outcomes and limitations: Ex vivo responses were dominated by HLA-C-restricted CMV-specific TCR beta clonotypes. Frequencies of public TCR beta families were cumulated, and this identified carriers of CMV plus the relevant HLA.

From the reads, TCRdb called clonotypes with MiXCR, one entry per CDR3 protein. The top ten clones hold 6.5% to 10% of a sample with hundreds of thousands of distinct CDR3 sequences, roughly 26% of them seen once. Per germline, CDR1 MDHEN and CDR2 SYDVKM. V shed 2 bases and J shed 7 bases, with 12 bases lying between them. The CDR3 contains 15 residues. A remark on this clonotype: Its antigen is currently unknown.

The specimen was CD8+ T cells from PBMCs. The gene calls are TRBV28 and TRBJ1-6; TRBD1 is a possible D gene (6 bases). The sequence came from a human donor in good health (CMV status not recorded). Some clones in this sample may be carry-over from other donors' samples. CDR3 sequence reads: CASSLPEGGNSPLHF. In DNA, the CDR3 is TGTGCCAGCAGTTTACCGGAAGGGGGGAATTCACCCCTCCACTTT.